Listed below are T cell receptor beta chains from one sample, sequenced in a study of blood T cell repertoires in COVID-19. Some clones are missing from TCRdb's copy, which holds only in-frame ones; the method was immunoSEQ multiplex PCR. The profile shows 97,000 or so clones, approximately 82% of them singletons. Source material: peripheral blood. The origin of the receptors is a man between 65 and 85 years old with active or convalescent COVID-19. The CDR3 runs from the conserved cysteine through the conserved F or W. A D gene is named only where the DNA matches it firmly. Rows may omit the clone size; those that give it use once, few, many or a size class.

CDR3aa: CASSPGGQGLYEQYF
CDR3nt: TGTGCCAGCTCACCGGGGGGACAGGGTCTGTACGAGCAGTACTTC
v_gene: TRBV18
j_gene: TRBJ2-7
abundance: .
d_gene: TRBD1

CDR3aa: CATSDSRQFGETQYF
CDR3nt: TGTGCCACCAGTGATTCCAGACAGTTTGGGGAGACCCAGTACTTC
v_gene: TRBV24-1
j_gene: TRBJ2-5
abundance: few
d_gene: .

CDR3aa: CASSNLGLAGGRETQYF
CDR3nt: TGTGCCAGCAGCAACCTAGGACTAGCGGGGGGGCGAGAGACCCAGTACTTC
v_gene: TRBV6-2/TRBV6-3
j_gene: TRBJ2-5
abundance: .
d_gene: TRBD2

CDR3aa: CASSLNRDRGTYAYEQYF
CDR3nt: TGTGCCAGCAGCTTAAACCGGGACAGGGGGACCTACGCCTACGAGCAGTACTTC
v_gene: TRBV11-3
j_gene: TRBJ2-7
abundance: .
d_gene: TRBD1

CDR3aa: CASRNDRAFNQPQHF
CDR3nt: TGTGCCAGCAGAAACGACAGGGCCTTCAATCAGCCCCAGCATTTT
v_gene: TRBV6-6
j_gene: TRBJ1-5
abundance: .
d_gene: TRBD1

CDR3aa: CASSPGTGRTEAFF
CDR3nt: TGTGCCAGCAGTCCCGGGACAGGGCGCACTGAAGCTTTCTTT
v_gene: TRBV11-3
j_gene: TRBJ1-1
abundance: .
d_gene: TRBD1

CDR3aa: CASSLVASLSYNEQFF
CDR3nt: TGCGCCAGCAGCTTGGTGGCCTCCTTGTCCTACAATGAGCAGTTCTTC
v_gene: TRBV5-1
j_gene: TRBJ2-1
abundance: .
d_gene: .

CDR3aa: CASSLTRDTIYF
CDR3nt: TGTGCCAGCAGCCTGACTCGGGACACCATATATTTT
v_gene: TRBV14
j_gene: TRBJ1-3
abundance: .
d_gene: .

CDR3aa: CAISGTDSNQPQHF
CDR3nt: TGTGCCATCAGTGGGACTGATAGCAATCAGCCCCAGCATTTT
v_gene: TRBV10-3
j_gene: TRBJ1-5
abundance: .
d_gene: .

CDR3aa: CASSVTGVLTGELFF
CDR3nt: TGTGCCAGCAGCGTAACAGGGGTACTCACCGGGGAGCTGTTTTTT
v_gene: TRBV7-6
j_gene: TRBJ2-2
abundance: .
d_gene: TRBD1

CDR3aa: CASSADRASSEQYF
CDR3nt: TGTGCCAGCAGTGCAGACAGGGCGTCCTCCGAGCAGTACTTC
v_gene: TRBV2
j_gene: TRBJ2-7
abundance: few
d_gene: TRBD1

CDR3aa: CASSQVPGQGVYEQYF
CDR3nt: TGTGCCAGCAGCCAAGTACCGGGACAGGGGGTCTACGAGCAGTACTTC
v_gene: TRBV3-1/TRBV3-2
j_gene: TRBJ2-7
abundance: .
d_gene: TRBD1

CDR3aa: CASSPRQGSGANVLTF
CDR3nt: TGTGCCAGCAGCCCCCGACAGGGGAGTGGGGCCAACGTCCTGACTTTC
v_gene: TRBV5-5
j_gene: TRBJ2-6
abundance: .
d_gene: TRBD1

CDR3aa: CASSLSGGATEQFF
CDR3nt: TGTGCCAGCAGCTTAAGCGGGGGGGCCACTGAGCAGTTCTTC
v_gene: TRBV11-2
j_gene: TRBJ2-1
abundance: .
d_gene: TRBD2

CDR3aa: CASSLSPGLGTEAFF
CDR3nt: TGTGCCAGCAGTTTATCCCCGGGTCTGGGCACTGAAGCTTTCTTT
v_gene: TRBV27
j_gene: TRBJ1-1
abundance: .
d_gene: .

CDR3aa: CASSIGTGYGYTF
CDR3nt: TGTGCCAGTAGTATAGGGACAGGGTACGGCTACACCTTC
v_gene: TRBV19
j_gene: TRBJ1-2
abundance: many
d_gene: TRBD1

CDR3aa: CASSRGKSYNSPLHF
CDR3nt: TGTGCCAGCAGCCGGGGGAAGTCCTATAATTCACCCCTCCACTTT
v_gene: TRBV5-8
j_gene: TRBJ1-6
abundance: .
d_gene: .

CDR3aa: CASNPGSGNQPQHF
CDR3nt: TGTGCCAGCAACCCGGGTTCGGGCAATCAGCCCCAGCATTTT
v_gene: TRBV6-5
j_gene: TRBJ1-5
abundance: .
d_gene: .

CDR3aa: CASSLEGGFGSYNEQFF
CDR3nt: TGCGCCAGCAGCTTGGAAGGGGGCTTTGGGTCCTACAATGAGCAGTTCTTC
v_gene: TRBV5-1
j_gene: TRBJ2-1
abundance: once
d_gene: TRBD1

CDR3aa: CASSPERGTYNEQFF
CDR3nt: TGTGCCAGCAGCCCTGAGCGGGGGACCTACAATGAGCAGTTCTTC
v_gene: TRBV7-6
j_gene: TRBJ2-1
abundance: .
d_gene: TRBD2

CDR3aa: CASKGHYNSPLHF
CDR3nt: TGTGCCAGCAAGGGACACTATAATTCACCCCTCCACTTT
v_gene: TRBV6-5
j_gene: TRBJ1-6
abundance: .
d_gene: .

CDR3aa: CASSQDRAGGPADTQYF
CDR3nt: TGCGCCAGCAGCCAAGATCGGGCGGGGGGGCCGGCAGATACGCAGTATTTT
v_gene: TRBV4-3
j_gene: TRBJ2-3
abundance: .
d_gene: TRBD2

CDR3aa: CASSFTRTYEQYF
CDR3nt: TGTGCCAGCAGCTTTACCAGGACCTACGAGCAGTACTTC
v_gene: TRBV11-3
j_gene: TRBJ2-7
abundance: once
d_gene: .

CDR3aa: CASSMVQGTTEAFF
CDR3nt: TGTGCCAGCAGCATGGTGCAGGGGACCACTGAAGCTTTCTTT
v_gene: TRBV21-1
j_gene: TRBJ1-1
abundance: .
d_gene: .

CDR3aa: CARASPGSPYEQYF
CDR3nt: TGTGCCAGAGCGAGCCCCGGGTCACCCTACGAGCAGTACTTC
v_gene: TRBV9
j_gene: TRBJ2-7
abundance: .
d_gene: .

CDR3aa: CAWRQSGVGTDTQYF
CDR3nt: TGTGCCTGGCGACAGTCGGGGGTGGGCACAGATACGCAGTATTTT
v_gene: TRBV30
j_gene: TRBJ2-3
abundance: once
d_gene: .

CDR3aa: CAWSSGGTYEQYF
CDR3nt: TGTGCCTGGAGTTCAGGAGGAACCTACGAGCAGTACTTC
v_gene: TRBV30
j_gene: TRBJ2-7
abundance: once
d_gene: .

CDR3aa: CASGLGETYVQSTEAFF
CDR3nt: TGTGCCAGCGGTTTGGGAGAAACTTACGTCCAGAGCACTGAAGCTTTCTTT
v_gene: TRBV2
j_gene: TRBJ1-1
abundance: .
d_gene: .

CDR3aa: CASSQGTVQETQYF
CDR3nt: TGTGCCAGCAGCCAAGGGACAGTACAAGAGACCCAGTACTTC
v_gene: TRBV4-2
j_gene: TRBJ2-5
abundance: few
d_gene: .

CDR3aa: CASKDREKTDTQYF
CDR3nt: TGTGCCAGCAAGGACAGGGAGAAAACAGATACGCAGTATTTT
v_gene: TRBV2
j_gene: TRBJ2-3
abundance: .
d_gene: TRBD1

CDR3aa: CASSAGTGGQPQHF
CDR3nt: TGTGCCAGCAGCGCGGGGACAGGTGGCCAGCCCCAGCATTTT
v_gene: TRBV9
j_gene: TRBJ1-5
abundance: .
d_gene: TRBD1

CDR3aa: CASSAGQGSDTQYF
CDR3nt: TGTGCCAGCAGCGCGGGACAGGGCTCAGATACGCAGTATTTT
v_gene: TRBV9
j_gene: TRBJ2-3
abundance: .
d_gene: TRBD1

CDR3aa: CASSYGGTGESEQYF
CDR3nt: TGTGCCAGCAGTTACGGCGGGACAGGGGAGAGCGAGCAGTACTTC
v_gene: TRBV6-5
j_gene: TRBJ2-7
abundance: few
d_gene: TRBD1

CDR3aa: CASSSTYYREQFF
CDR3nt: TGTGCCAGCAGTTCGACTTACTACAGGGAGCAGTTCTTC
v_gene: TRBV12-3/TRBV12-4
j_gene: TRBJ2-1
abundance: .
d_gene: .

CDR3aa: CASSRDRGQGYGYTF
CDR3nt: TGTGCCAGCAGTCGAGACAGGGGGCAGGGGTATGGCTACACCTTC
v_gene: TRBV6-5
j_gene: TRBJ1-2
abundance: .
d_gene: TRBD1